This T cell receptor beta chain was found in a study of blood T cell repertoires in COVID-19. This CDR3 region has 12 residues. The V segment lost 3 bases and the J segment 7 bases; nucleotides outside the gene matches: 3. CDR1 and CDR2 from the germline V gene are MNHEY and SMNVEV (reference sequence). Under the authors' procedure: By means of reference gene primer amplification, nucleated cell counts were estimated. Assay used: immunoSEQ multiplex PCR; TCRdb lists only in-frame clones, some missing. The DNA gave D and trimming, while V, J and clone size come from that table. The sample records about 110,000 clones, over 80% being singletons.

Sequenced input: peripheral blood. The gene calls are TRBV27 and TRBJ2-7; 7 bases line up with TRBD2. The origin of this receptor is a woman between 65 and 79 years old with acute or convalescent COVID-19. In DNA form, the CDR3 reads TGTGCCAGCAGTTTCCCCGGGGGGGAGCAGTACTTC. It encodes CASSFPGGEQYF.